This TCR beta chain was identified in a study of T cell repertoires in cytomegalovirus infection. General study findings and limits: Dominant in the ex vivo response were TCR beta clonotypes restricted by HLA-C and specific for CMV.

The germline CDR1 and CDR2 sequences are SGHTA and FQGNSA. Trimming stripped 1 base from V and 5 bases from J, with 15 bases between. CDR3 length: 16 residues. This clonotype was picked up many times. Antigen specificity is unknown. MiXCR, run by TCRdb on the reads, gives a single entry per CDR3 protein. The repertoire holds roughly 230,000 distinct CDR3 sequences, with around 6.2% as singletons. Sequencing used PBMCs. The chain carries TRBV7-2 and TRBJ2-1; D is ambiguous. This receptor was taken from a human donor in good health (CMV status not recorded). Some clones in this sample may be carry-over from other donors' samples. CDR3 loop: CASSLGPLRTHNEQFF. CDR3 DNA: TGTGCCAGCAGCTTAGGACCTCTTCGCACCCACAATGAGCAGTTCTTC.